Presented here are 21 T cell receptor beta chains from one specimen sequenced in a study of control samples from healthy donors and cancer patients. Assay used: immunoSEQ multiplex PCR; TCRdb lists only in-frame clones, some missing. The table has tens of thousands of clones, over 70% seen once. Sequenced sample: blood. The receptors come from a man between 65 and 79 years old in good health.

The CDR3 sequence is CASTGQLTYGYTF. The CDR3 bases are TGTGCCAGCACAGGCCAACTGACCTATGGCTACACCTTC. This chain joins TRBV28 and TRBJ1-2, with D unclear. Germline lookup yields CDR1 MDHEN and CDR2 SYDVKM. V was cut by 7 bases and J by 4 bases, with 13 bases left in between. The CDR3 sequence is 13 residues long.

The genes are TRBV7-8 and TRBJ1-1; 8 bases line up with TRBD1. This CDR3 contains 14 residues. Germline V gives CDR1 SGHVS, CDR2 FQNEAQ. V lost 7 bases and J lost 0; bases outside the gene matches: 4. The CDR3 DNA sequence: TGTGCCAGCACCTCGACAGGGGTGAACACTGAAGCTTTCTTT. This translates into CASTSTGVNTEAFF.

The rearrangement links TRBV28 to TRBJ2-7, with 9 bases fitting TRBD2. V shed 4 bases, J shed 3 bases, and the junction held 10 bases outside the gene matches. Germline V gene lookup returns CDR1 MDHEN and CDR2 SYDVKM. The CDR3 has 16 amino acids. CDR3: CASSSKRLAGIYEQYF. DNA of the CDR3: TGTGCCAGCAGTTCTAAGCGGCTAGCGGGGATCTACGAGCAGTACTTC.

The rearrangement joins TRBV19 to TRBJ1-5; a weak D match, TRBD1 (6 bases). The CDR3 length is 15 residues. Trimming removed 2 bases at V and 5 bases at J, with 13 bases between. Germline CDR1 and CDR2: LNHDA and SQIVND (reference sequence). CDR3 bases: TGTGCCAGTAGTATAAATGGGGGGGGGCATCAGCCCCAGCATTTT. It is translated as CASSINGGGHQPQHF.

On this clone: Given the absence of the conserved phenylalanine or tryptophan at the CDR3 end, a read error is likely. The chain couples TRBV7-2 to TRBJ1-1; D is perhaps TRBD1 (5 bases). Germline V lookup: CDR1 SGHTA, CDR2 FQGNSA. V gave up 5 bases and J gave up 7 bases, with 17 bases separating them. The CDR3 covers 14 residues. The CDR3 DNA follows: TGTGCCAGCAGCAGAGGGGATACGCAGTTTGAAGCTTTCCTT. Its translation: CASSRGDTQFEAFL.

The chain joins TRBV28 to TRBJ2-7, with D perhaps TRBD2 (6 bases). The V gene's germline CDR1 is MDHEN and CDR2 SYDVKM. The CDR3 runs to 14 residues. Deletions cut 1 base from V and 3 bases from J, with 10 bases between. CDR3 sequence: CASSLSGRGYEQYF. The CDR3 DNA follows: TGTGCCAGCAGTTTATCGGGGCGGGGCTACGAGCAGTACTTC.

CDR3 region: CASSLAGGGYYGYTF. For the CDR3, the DNA is TGTGCCAGCAGCTTAGCAGGAGGGGGCTACTATGGCTACACCTTC. The chain recombines TRBV11-2 with TRBJ1-2, with TRBD1 matching 7 bases. With V trimmed by 1 base and J by 3 bases, 5 bases remained unmatched. Germline lookup yields CDR1 SGHAT and CDR2 FQNNGV. The CDR3 is 15 residues long. Supplemented by reference TRBV11-2 and TRBJ1-2, the full variable domain reads EAGVAQSPRYKIIEKRQSVAFWCNPISGHATLYWYQQILGQGPKLLIQFQNNGVVDDSQLPKDRFSAERLKGVDSTLKIQPAKLEDSAVYLCASSLAGGGYYGYTFGSGTRLTVV.

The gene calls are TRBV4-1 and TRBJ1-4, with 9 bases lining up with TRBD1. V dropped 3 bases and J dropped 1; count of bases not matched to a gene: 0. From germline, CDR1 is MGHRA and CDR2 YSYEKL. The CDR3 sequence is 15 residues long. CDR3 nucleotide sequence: TGCGCCAGCAGCCAGGGACAGGGAACTAATGAAAAACTGTTTTTT. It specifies CASSQGQGTNEKLFF.

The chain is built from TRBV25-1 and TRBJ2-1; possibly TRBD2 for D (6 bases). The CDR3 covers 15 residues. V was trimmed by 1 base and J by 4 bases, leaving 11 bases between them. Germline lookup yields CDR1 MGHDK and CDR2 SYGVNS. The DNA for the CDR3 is TGTGCCAGCAGTGAATTTGGCGGGGCGTACAATGAGCAGTTCTTC. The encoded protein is CASSEFGGAYNEQFF.

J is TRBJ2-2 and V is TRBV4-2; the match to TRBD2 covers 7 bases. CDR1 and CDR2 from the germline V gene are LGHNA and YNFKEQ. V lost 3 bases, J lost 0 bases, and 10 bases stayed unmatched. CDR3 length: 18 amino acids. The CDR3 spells CASSQYYRGEANTGELFF. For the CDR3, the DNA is TGTGCCAGCAGCCAGTACTACCGGGGGGAGGCGAACACCGGGGAGCTGTTTTTT.

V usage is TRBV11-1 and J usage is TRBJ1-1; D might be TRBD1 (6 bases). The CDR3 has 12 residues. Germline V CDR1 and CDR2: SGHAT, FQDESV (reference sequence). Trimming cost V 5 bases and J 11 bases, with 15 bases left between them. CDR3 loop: CASSQDRDRAFF. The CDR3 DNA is TGTGCCAGCAGCCAGGACAGAGACAGGGCTTTCTTT. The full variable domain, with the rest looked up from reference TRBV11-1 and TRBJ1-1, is EAEVAQSPRYKITEKSQAVAFWCDPISGHATLYWYRQILGQGPELLVQFQDESVVDDSQLPKDRFSAERLKGVDSTLKIQPAELGDSAMYLCASSQDRDRAFFGQGTRLTVV.

CDR3 sequence reads: CATRASLEFF. The CDR3 coding sequence is TGTGCCACCCGGGCCTCCTTGGAGTTCTTC. The chain couples TRBV28 to TRBJ2-1; D is undetermined. V lost 10 bases to trimming and J lost 14 bases, with 15 bases between them. The CDR3 runs 10 residues. Germline lookup yields CDR1 MDHEN and CDR2 SYDVKM.

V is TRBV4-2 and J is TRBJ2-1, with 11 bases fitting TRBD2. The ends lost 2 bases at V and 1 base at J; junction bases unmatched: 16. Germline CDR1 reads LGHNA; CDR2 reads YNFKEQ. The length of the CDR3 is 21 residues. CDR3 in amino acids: CASSQTYMLAGGFLSYNEQFF. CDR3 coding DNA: TGTGCCAGCAGCCAAACCTACATGCTAGCGGGAGGCTTCCTTTCCTACAATGAGCAGTTCTTC.

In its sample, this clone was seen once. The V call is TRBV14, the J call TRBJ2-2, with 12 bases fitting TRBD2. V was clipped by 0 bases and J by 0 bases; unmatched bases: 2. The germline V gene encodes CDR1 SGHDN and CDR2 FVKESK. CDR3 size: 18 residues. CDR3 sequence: CASSQELAGGTNTGELFF. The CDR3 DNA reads TGTGCCAGCAGCCAAGAACTAGCGGGGGGCACGAACACCGGGGAGCTGTTTTTT.

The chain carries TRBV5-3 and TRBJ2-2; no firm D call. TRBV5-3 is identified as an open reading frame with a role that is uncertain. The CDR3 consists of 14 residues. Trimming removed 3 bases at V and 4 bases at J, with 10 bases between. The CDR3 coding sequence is TGTGCCAGAAGCTGTACTCGGTCCACCGGGGAGCTGTTTTTT. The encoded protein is CARSCTRSTGELFF.

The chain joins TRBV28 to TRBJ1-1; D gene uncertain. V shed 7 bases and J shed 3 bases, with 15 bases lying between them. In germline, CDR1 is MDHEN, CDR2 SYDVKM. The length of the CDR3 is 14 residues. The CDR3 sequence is CASISSPPDTEAFF. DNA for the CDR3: TGTGCCAGCATTAGCAGTCCCCCGGACACTGAAGCTTTCTTT. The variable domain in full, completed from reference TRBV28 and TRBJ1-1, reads DVKVTQSSRYLVKRTGEKVFLECVQDMDHENMFWYRQDPGLGLRLIYFSYDVKMKEKGDIPEGYSVSREKKERFSLILESASTNQTSMYLCASISSPPDTEAFFGQGTRLTVV.

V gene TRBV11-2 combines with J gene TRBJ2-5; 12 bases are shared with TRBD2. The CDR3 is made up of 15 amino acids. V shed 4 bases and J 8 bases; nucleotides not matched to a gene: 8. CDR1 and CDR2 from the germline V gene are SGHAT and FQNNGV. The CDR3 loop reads CASSSTTSGRVTQYF. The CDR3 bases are TGTGCCAGCAGCTCGACGACTAGCGGGAGAGTAACCCAGTACTTC. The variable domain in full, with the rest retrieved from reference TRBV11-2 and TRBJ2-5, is EAGVAQSPRYKIIEKRQSVAFWCNPISGHATLYWYQQILGQGPKLLIQFQNNGVVDDSQLPKDRFSAERLKGVDSTLKIQPAKLEDSAVYLCASSSTTSGRVTQYFGPGTRLLVL.

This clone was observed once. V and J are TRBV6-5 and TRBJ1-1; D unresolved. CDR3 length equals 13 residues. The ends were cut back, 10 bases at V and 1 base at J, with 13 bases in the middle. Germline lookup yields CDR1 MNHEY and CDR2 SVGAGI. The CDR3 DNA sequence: TGTGCCACCACGCTCGACACGAACACTGAAGCTTTCTTT. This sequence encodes CATTLDTNTEAFF.

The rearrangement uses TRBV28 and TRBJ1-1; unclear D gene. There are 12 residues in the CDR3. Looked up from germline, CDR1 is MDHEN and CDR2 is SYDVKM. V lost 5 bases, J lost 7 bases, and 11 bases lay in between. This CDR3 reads CASSRQPGEAFF. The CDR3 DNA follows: TGTGCCAGCAGTCGCCAGCCGGGTGAAGCTTTCTTT.

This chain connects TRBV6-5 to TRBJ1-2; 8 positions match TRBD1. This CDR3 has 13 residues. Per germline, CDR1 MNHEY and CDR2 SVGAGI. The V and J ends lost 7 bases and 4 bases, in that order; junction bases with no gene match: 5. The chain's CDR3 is CASTSGTGYGYTF. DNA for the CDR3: TGTGCCAGCACCTCCGGGACAGGCTATGGCTACACCTTC.

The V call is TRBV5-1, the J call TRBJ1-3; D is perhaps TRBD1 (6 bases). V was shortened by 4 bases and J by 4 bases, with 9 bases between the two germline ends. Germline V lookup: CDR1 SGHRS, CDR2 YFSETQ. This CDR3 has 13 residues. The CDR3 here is CASSQGNGNTIYF. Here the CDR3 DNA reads TGCGCCAGCAGCCAGGGGAACGGAAACACCATATATTTT.